This entry describes one T cell receptor (beta chain). The antigen remains unidentified. TCRdb keeps only in-frame clones here, not all; method: immunoSEQ multiplex PCR. In the table there are 15,000 to 20,000 clones, 80% to 90% of which are singletons. The time point was: cycle 4 day 1 (C4D1), after more than five weeks of nivolumab. Every patient experienced relapse after autologous stem cell transplantation, and brentuximab vedotin exposure varied. These data originate in a study of PD-1 blockade in classical Hodgkin lymphoma. Study-wide findings and caveats: The authors excluded patients who started nivolumab under 1 year after ASCT. Differences between repertoires have undefined causes, possibly disease activity or prior therapy. At baseline, newly diagnosed patients reportedly showed less TCR diversity than healthy donors.

Trimming pared 5 bases from V and 8 bases from J, leaving 12 bases between. The CDR3 spans 12 residues. CDR1 SEHNR and CDR2 FQNEAQ come from the germline V gene (reference sequence). The gene calls are TRBV7-9 and TRBJ1-2; no reliable D call. The origin of this receptor is a human donor with classical Hodgkin lymphoma. The starting material was peripheral blood mononuclear cells (PBMCs), obtained before the fourth cycle of nivolumab. The CDR3 spells CASSAGDRGYTF. In DNA, the CDR3 is TGTGCCAGCAGCGCGGGCGACCGGGGCTACACCTTC.